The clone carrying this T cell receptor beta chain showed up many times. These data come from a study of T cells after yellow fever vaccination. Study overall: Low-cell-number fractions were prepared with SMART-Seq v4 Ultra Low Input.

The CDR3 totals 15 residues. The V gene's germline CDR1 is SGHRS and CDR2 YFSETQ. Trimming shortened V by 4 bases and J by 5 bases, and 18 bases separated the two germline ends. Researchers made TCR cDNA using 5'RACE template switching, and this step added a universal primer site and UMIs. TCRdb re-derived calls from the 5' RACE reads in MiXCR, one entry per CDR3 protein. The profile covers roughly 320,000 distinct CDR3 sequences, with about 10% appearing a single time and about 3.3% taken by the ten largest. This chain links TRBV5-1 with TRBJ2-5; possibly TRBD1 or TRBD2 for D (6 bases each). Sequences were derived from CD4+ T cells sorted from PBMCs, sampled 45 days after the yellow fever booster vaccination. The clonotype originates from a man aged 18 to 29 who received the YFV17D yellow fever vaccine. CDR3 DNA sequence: TGCGCCAGCAGCCCACAATTGGGGGGCTCGGAGACCCAGTACTTC. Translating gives CASSPQLGGSETQYF.